This T cell receptor beta chain was found in a study of response to subunit inactivated influenza vaccine. MiXCR, applied by TCRdb to the RT-PCR reads, yields one record per CDR3 protein. The data hold approximately 500,000 distinct CDR3 sequences, with roughly 13% observed a single time. V shed 4 bases and J 9 bases; nucleotides not matched to a gene: 13. This CDR3 contains 15 residues. Germline V CDR1 and CDR2: SGHRS, YFSETQ. Sequenced material: PBMCs from blood, taken about 6 weeks after vaccination. The J gene is TRBJ2-1, the V gene TRBV5-1; 7 bases align to TRBD1. The clonotype originates from a man in his fifties who received an inactivated influenza vaccine. The DNA of the CDR3 is TGCGCCAGCAGCGAGGGACAGACCCTACTAAGTGAGCAGTTCTTC. Protein: CASSEGQTLLSEQFF.